This TCR beta chain was sequenced in a study of T cell responses to AZD1222 COVID-19 vaccine. Findings and limits, study-wide: Spike regions recognized by vaccine-associated CD4 TCRs spanned the protein, led by 160-218 and 743-854. Among the donors, most were white British and more were female, and clonal diversity was possibly underestimated.

This clone was detected only a few times. Its antigen is not identified. Measured with immunoSEQ multiplex PCR; TCRdb has only the in-frame clones, and not every one. The sample holds about 120,000 clones, 85% to 90% seen once. CDR1 MNHNY and CDR2 SVGAGI come from the germline V gene (reference sequence). With 5 bases clipped from V and 6 bases from J, the junction kept 10 bases outside the gene matches. This CDR3 has 17 residues. The specimen comprised peripheral blood, sampled on day 0 of AZD1222 vaccination. This clonotype was obtained from an adult in good health. This sequence joins TRBV6-6 and TRBJ1-6; 10 nucleotides line up with TRBD1. Here the CDR3 DNA reads TGTGCCAGCAGTCCTTTGGGAGGACAGGGGGGTAATTCACCCCTCCACTTT. This codes for CASSPLGGQGGNSPLHF.